The T cell receptor beta chain described here comes from a study of blood T cell repertoires in COVID-19. Study information: Acute-phase and convalescent COVID-19 samples originated in the United States, Italy and Spain. PBMCs, B-cell-depleted T cells, or T cells were the source of the cDNA or gDNA that made up the material.

Original methodology: Amplifying reference gene primers gave estimates of nucleated cell counts. Sequencing used immunoSEQ multiplex PCR; TCRdb keeps in-frame clones, though not all of them. V and J calls and clone size are copied from that table; D and trimming were computed from the DNA. The profile shows approximately 200,000 clones, roughly 80% of them singletons. This clone was picked up one time. This CDR3 spans 19 amino acids. Germline assignment: CDR1 SGHRS and CDR2 YFSETQ. The V gene end was trimmed by 0 bases and the J gene end by 0 bases; junction bases not matched to a gene: 11. The chain carries TRBV5-1 and TRBJ1-3; 8 nucleotides agree with TRBD1. The sequenced material came from peripheral blood. The receptor was derived from a man aged 55 to 70 with active or convalescent COVID-19. This CDR3 reads CASSLGDRQGRNSGNTIYF. The CDR3 nucleotides are TGCGCCAGCAGCTTGGGGGACCGACAGGGGCGTAACTCTGGAAACACCATATATTTT.